A single sample gave rise to the 19 T cell receptor beta chains below, sequenced in a study of regulatory T cells in long-lasting Graves disease listed by TCRdb under 2021. Sample time point, as interpreted from the label and publication: newly diagnosed GD, antithyroid drugs for less than 3 months. For both TCR sequencing and RNA sequencing, RNA was extracted from PBMCs in TRIzol. Preparation of the library involved multiplex PCR. TCRdb lists the instrument as Illumina HiSeq 4000. To build TCR beta libraries, CDR3 regions were amplified by Arm-PCR using iRepertoire HTBI primers. The public reads were quality trimmed at Q25 with fastp and then assembled into clones with MiXCR by TCRdb, keeping productive beta chains. Merged by CDR3 protein, the rows form single entries marked with the most common genes and DNA. Recorded for this sample are some 330,000 distinct CDR3 sequences; about 12% of them occurred a single time. 18% of the sample comes from the top ten.

Another study also made use of these data, one on T cells in Graves' hyperthyroidism and ophthalmopathy.

The sequences come from peripheral blood mononuclear cells (PBMCs), collected at new diagnosis, from a patient treated with antithyroid drugs. All receptors come from a woman younger than 35 with Graves disease. Donor details come from another sample of the same person, matched by shared clones.

In its sample, this clonotype was seen many times. This chain joins TRBV20-1 and TRBJ2-3; D unclear. This CDR3 comprises 12 residues. CDR1 is DFQATT, CDR2 SNEGSKA, per germline (reference sequence). V was trimmed by 0 bases and J by 9 bases, leaving 10 bases between them. CDR3 DNA: TGCAGTGCTAGAGATCTCAGCACGACGCAGTATTTT. Its translation: CSARDLSTTQYF.

This clonotype appeared many times. This chain connects TRBV7-2 to TRBJ2-1; 7 bases are a match to TRBD2. The V segment lost 5 bases and the J segment 0 bases; nucleotides outside the gene matches: 16. The germline V gene encodes CDR1 SGHTA and CDR2 FQGNSA. This CDR3 contains 19 residues. CDR3 region: CASSHQRGRTYSSYNEQFF. CDR3 nucleotide sequence: TGTGCCAGCAGCCATCAGCGGGGTCGCACCTATAGCTCCTACAATGAGCAGTTCTTC.

This clonotype has at least ten counts. The rearrangement joins TRBV18 to TRBJ1-6; D remains ambiguous. Trimming left V 3 bases short and J 7 bases short, with 13 bases between. The CDR3 totals 15 residues. CDR1 and CDR2 (germline): KGHSH, LQKENI. CDR3 amino acids: CASSPSAGSNSPLHF. CDR3 DNA: TGTGCCAGCTCACCGTCAGCGGGATCGAATTCACCCCTCCACTTT.

This clonotype was recorded at least ten times. The chain is built from TRBV12-3 or TRBV12-4 and TRBJ2-7, with D unresolved. Trimming took 5 bases from V and 2 from J, leaving 10 bases between them. The CDR3 covers 13 residues. The CDR3 DNA is TGTGCCAGCAGTCTCCCACCCCCCTACGAGCAGTACTTC. Its translation: CASSLPPPYEQYF.

There are a few counts of this clonotype. V gene TRBV5-6 combines with J gene TRBJ1-1; the D gene is possibly TRBD1 (5 bases). This CDR3 spans 16 amino acids. Germline lookup yields CDR1 SGHDT and CDR2 YYEEEE. V was shortened by 4 bases and J by 1 base, with 17 bases between the two germline ends. CDR3 region: CASSLGAGTANTEAFF. Here the CDR3 DNA reads TGTGCCAGCAGCCTGGGCGCCGGGACGGCGAACACTGAAGCTTTCTTT.

This clonotype has at least ten counts. The chain has TRBV7-3 and TRBJ2-7, with a weak D call TRBD1 (6 bases). The CDR3 consists of 13 residues. Germline V CDR1 and CDR2: SGHTA, FQGTGA. Trimming took off 6 bases at V and 1 base at J, with 10 bases between the two ends. CDR3 protein: CASSYDRSYEQYF. The DNA of the CDR3 is TGTGCCAGCAGTTATGACAGGTCCTACGAGCAGTACTTC.

This clonotype was recorded many times. The rearrangement joins TRBV7-2 to TRBJ1-2; the match to TRBD1 covers 7 bases. After removal of 5 bases from V and 4 bases from J, the junction contained 4 bases not matched to a gene. CDR1 is SGHTA, CDR2 FQGNSA, per germline. The CDR3 length is 13 residues. The CDR3, as DNA: TGTGCCAGCAGCGCGGGGACAGTCTATGGCTACACCTTC. Its protein product is CASSAGTVYGYTF.

This clonotype was counted many times. The V call is TRBV6-1, the J call TRBJ1-4; perhaps TRBD1 as D (6 bases). Trimming took off 5 bases at V and 1 base at J, with 8 bases between the two ends. The CDR3 loop spans 14 amino acids. Germline V gives CDR1 MNHNS, CDR2 SASEGT. CDR3 loop: CASSTGRTNEKLFF. CDR3 nucleotide sequence: TGTGCCAGCAGTACAGGGCGAACTAATGAAAAACTGTTTTTT.

This clonotype occurred a few times. V gene TRBV4-2 combines with J gene TRBJ2-3, with 9 bases lining up with TRBD2. The junction had 13 bases not matched to a gene; V was cut back by 1 base and J by 5 bases. The CDR3 has 18 amino acids. Germline V gives CDR1 LGHNA, CDR2 YNFKEQ. CDR3 coding DNA: TGTGCCAGCAGCCAAGTGAGAGGCGGCGGGAGGGCCGGAGATACGCAGTATTTT. Its protein product is CASSQVRGGGRAGDTQYF.

Points on this clonotype: A read error may explain this, as a much larger clone is one base away. The chain carries TRBV28 and TRBJ2-5; D gene unclear. From germline, CDR1 is MDHEN and CDR2 SYDVKM. The CDR3 totals 14 residues. The CDR3 region is CASSLGPLGDEQLF. CDR3 bases: TGTGCCAGCAGTCTGGGCCCCCTGGGTGATGAGCAGCTCTTC. Combining the CDR3 with reference TRBV28 and TRBJ2-5 gives the whole variable domain DVKVTQSSRYLVKRTGEKVFLECVQDMDHENMFWYRQDPGLGLRLIYFSYDVKMKEKGDIPEGYSVSREKKERFSLILESASTNQTSMYLCASSLGPLGDEQLFGPGTRLLVL.

This clonotype showed up many times. The chain couples TRBV30 to TRBJ1-1; maybe TRBD1 (5 bases). With 5 bases removed from V and 6 bases from J, the gap between germline ends came to 19 bases. Germline V gene lookup returns CDR1 GTSNPN and CDR2 SVGIG (reference sequence). The CDR3 extends over 14 amino acids. The CDR3 nucleotides are TGTGCCTGGCAGCACACGGGACGCTATGCTGAAGCTTTCTTT. It codes for CAWQHTGRYAEAFF.

This clonotype was seen at least ten times. The chain is built from TRBV30 and TRBJ1-5; 12 nucleotides match TRBD1. CDR1 GTSNPN and CDR2 SVGIG come from the germline V gene (reference sequence). This CDR3 has 15 amino acids. V shed 2 bases, J shed 3 bases, and the junction held 2 bases outside the gene matches. The CDR3 here is CAWSSGQGANQPQHF. In DNA form, the CDR3 reads TGTGCCTGGAGTTCGGGACAGGGGGCCAATCAGCCCCAGCATTTT.

There are many counts of this clonotype. Germline and junction disagree at one end, which may indicate a read error. J is TRBJ1-4 and V is TRBV28, with unresolved D. The CDR3 is made up of 12 amino acids. From germline, CDR1 is MDHEN and CDR2 SYDVKM. CDR3 sequence reads: CASSYSDEKLFF. CDR3 coding DNA: TGTGCCAGCAGTTACTCTGATGAGAAACTGTTTTTT. The entire variable domain, with the rest obtained from reference TRBV28 and TRBJ1-4, is as follows: DVKVTQSSRYLVKRTGEKVFLECVQDMDHENMFWYRQDPGLGLRLIYFSYDVKMKEKGDIPEGYSVSREKKERFSLILESASTNQTSMYLCASSYSDEKLFFGSGTQLSVL.

A remark on this clonotype: Relative to the germline gene, one junction end is altered; a read error may explain this. The gene calls are TRBV19 and TRBJ2-2; D is unresolved. The CDR3 loop spans 15 amino acids. The germline gives CDR1 LNHDA, CDR2 SQIVND (reference sequence). CDR3 nucleotide sequence: TGTGCCAGTAGTATCTGGCAGTCGAACACTGGGGAGCTGTTTTTT. It codes for CASSIWQSNTGELFF.

This clonotype was observed at least ten times. The genes are TRBV2 and TRBJ2-1, with 8 bases that match TRBD2. CDR1 and CDR2 from the germline V gene are SNHLY and FYNNEI. CDR3 length equals 13 residues. After removal of 7 bases from V and 8 bases from J, the junction contained 7 bases not matched to a gene. The CDR3 DNA reads as TGTGCCAGCAAGGGCGGGGGGTCGGATGAGCAGTTCTTC. Translating it yields CASKGGGSDEQFF.

The J gene is TRBJ2-1, the V gene TRBV6-2 or TRBV6-3; 8 nucleotides line up with TRBD2. This CDR3 spans 13 amino acids. Germline V gene data show CDR1 as MNHEY and CDR2 as SVGEGT. V trimming: 10 bases; J trimming: 4 bases; junction bases outside the gene matches: 6. CDR3 sequence: CAIGGGKYNEQFF. The CDR3 DNA is TGTGCCATCGGGGGGGGGAAATACAATGAGCAGTTCTTC.

V is TRBV24-1 and J is TRBJ2-1, with D perhaps being TRBD1 or TRBD2 (5 bases each). The germline V gene encodes CDR1 KGHDR and CDR2 SFDVKD. The CDR3 covers 16 residues. Trimming removed 5 bases from V and 4 bases from J, with 17 bases in between. CDR3 DNA: TGTGCCACCAGTGCGGGGCAGGGCTCCCCTTACAATGAGCAGTTCTTC. Its translation: CATSAGQGSPYNEQFF.

This clonotype was counted ten times or more. This chain connects TRBV6-5 to TRBJ1-1; possibly TRBD1 for D (6 bases). The CDR3 sequence is 14 residues long. Germline CDR1 MNHEY, CDR2 SVGAGI. The germline V and J ends were trimmed by 3 bases and 0 bases, with 8 bases remaining between them. This CDR3 reads CASSYDRLNTEAFF. In DNA form, the CDR3 reads TGTGCCAGCAGTTATGACAGGCTGAACACTGAAGCTTTCTTT.

This clonotype was counted many times. The V and J genes are TRBV29-1 and TRBJ2-1, with D perhaps matching TRBD2 (6 bases). Germline V gene data show CDR1 as SQVTM and CDR2 as ANQGSEA. With 0 bases removed from V and 7 bases from J, the gap between germline ends came to 19 bases. The CDR3 loop spans 16 amino acids. CDR3 nucleotides: TGCAGCGTTGAAGATCCGTCTTCGGGACTGGTGAATGAGCAGTTCTTC. Amino acid sequence: CSVEDPSSGLVNEQFF.